This TCR beta chain is drawn from a study of T cells in Graves' hyperthyroidism and ophthalmopathy. General study results and limits: The majority of expanded thyroid clonotypes above 0.001 also appeared in blood.

In its sample, this clonotype was seen once. As yet, its antigen is unknown. Among the patients, aged 18 to 65, hyperthyroidism was newly diagnosed and had lasted under 2 months. The source material, RNA transcripts, was used to amplify TCR beta CDR3 regions. First-round RT-PCR targeting the TCR CDR3 was performed with the HTBI primer set. TCRdb re-derived calls from the multiplex PCR reads in MiXCR, one entry per CDR3 protein. The sample yields around 500,000 distinct CDR3 sequences, about an eighth seen once. Trimming pared 1 base from V and 0 bases from J, leaving 13 bases between. The CDR3 is 17 amino acids. The germline gives CDR1 LNHDA, CDR2 SQIVND (reference sequence).

The sequencing sample was made of blood. V is TRBV19 and J is TRBJ2-1; a possible D gene is TRBD2 (6 bases). The TCR sequence derives from a woman under 30 with Graves' hyperthyroidism. CDR3 DNA sequence: TGTGCCAGTAGTATAGGTAGCGGAATTAACTCCTACAATGAGCAGTTCTTC. This codes for CASSIGSGINSYNEQFF.